The 16 T cell receptor beta chains below come from one sample, sequenced in a study of T cells in Graves' hyperthyroidism and ophthalmopathy. RNA transcripts served as the template for amplifying TCR beta CDR3 regions. First-round RT-PCR targeting the TCR CDR3 was performed with the HTBI primer set. Via MiXCR, TCRdb re-called the multiplex PCR reads, giving one row per CDR3 protein. Seen here are approximately 400,000 distinct CDR3 sequences, roughly 12% observed once, and the top ten hold less than 25%. Sequencing was performed on blood. The receptors here all came from a man under 40 with Graves' hyperthyroidism that later progressed to Graves' ophthalmopathy.

Only a few counts were recorded for this clonotype. The chain joins TRBV14 to TRBJ2-1; weak D call: TRBD2 (7 bases). The CDR3 loop spans 14 amino acids. Germline V lookup: CDR1 SGHDN, CDR2 FVKESK. The germline V and J ends were trimmed by 6 bases and 7 bases, with 16 bases remaining between them. CDR3 in DNA: TGTGCCAGCAGAAGGGGGGGTAGAACGAATGAGCAGTTCTTC. It codes for CASRRGGRTNEQFF.

V is TRBV28 and J is TRBJ1-2, with 8 bases that match TRBD1. J gave up 8 bases and V 7 bases, and 6 bases lay outside the gene matches. Germline assignment: CDR1 MDHEN and CDR2 SYDVKM. This CDR3 is 12 amino acids long. Here the CDR3 reads CASNQGAGGYTF. The CDR3 nucleotides are TGTGCCAGCAACCAGGGGGCCGGGGGCTACACCTTC.

Note on this clonotype: Just one base apart from a much larger clone, this may be a read error. The chain recombines TRBV2 with TRBJ2-5, with D unclear. V was trimmed by 3 bases and J by 3 bases, leaving 11 bases between them. The CDR3 contains 14 residues. CDR1 SNHLY and CDR2 FYNNEI come from the germline V gene. The CDR3 region has the DNA TGTGCCAGCAGTGATTCATGGACGGAAGAGACCCAGTACTTC. This encodes CASSDSWTEETQYF.

The chain is built from TRBV6-1 and TRBJ2-2; 7 bases agree with TRBD1. CDR3 length equals 15 residues. From germline, CDR1 is MNHNS and CDR2 SASEGT. The V segment lost 6 bases and the J segment 2 bases; nucleotides outside the gene matches: 6. Written as DNA, the CDR3 is TGTGCCAGCAGACGACAGGGTTTTAACACCGGGGAGCTGTTTTTT. It yields the protein CASRRQGFNTGELFF.

There are many counts of this clonotype. V gene TRBV28 combines with J gene TRBJ2-6; D gene ambiguous. Trimming removed 5 bases from V and 0 bases from J, with 17 bases in between. CDR1 MDHEN and CDR2 SYDVKM come from the germline V gene. The CDR3 length is 18 residues. The CDR3 DNA follows: TGTGCCAGCAGTCCCCGTCCCGTGTTGTACTCTGGGGCCAACGTCCTGACTTTC. It is translated as CASSPRPVLYSGANVLTF.

This clonotype was found a few times. V is TRBV19 and J is TRBJ1-1, with D possibly being TRBD1 (5 bases). The germline V gene has CDR1 LNHDA and CDR2 SQIVND (reference sequence). The CDR3 extends over 14 amino acids. V was clipped by 3 bases and J by 5 bases, with 13 bases between them. CDR3 in amino acids: CASSMQGRITEAFF. The DNA of the CDR3 is TGTGCCAGTAGTATGCAGGGAAGAATAACTGAAGCTTTCTTT.

This clonotype was seen ten or more times. The chain couples TRBV6-1 to TRBJ1-4; D is unresolved. The CDR3 has 13 amino acids. CDR1 is MNHNS, CDR2 SASEGT, per germline. V lost 1 base and J lost 7, with 7 bases in between. In nucleotides, the CDR3 is TGTGCCAGCAGTGAAGATGCAGGTGAAAAACTGTTTTTT. It encodes CASSEDAGEKLFF.

This clonotype was seen at least ten times. CDR3 DNA: TGCGCCAGCAGCCAGGACAGGGGATATCAGCCCCAGCATTTT. Translation gives CASSQDRGYQPQHF. The rearrangement joins TRBV4-1 to TRBJ1-5, with TRBD1 identical over 9 bases. The CDR3 is 14 amino acids. Unmatched junction bases numbered 2, after V lost 3 bases and J lost 5 bases. Germline V CDR1 and CDR2: MGHRA, YSYEKL.

In this sample, this clonotype turned up a few times. The V gene is TRBV6-4, the J gene TRBJ2-7; a possible D gene is TRBD2 (5 bases). The CDR3 spans 14 residues. V dropped 4 bases and J dropped 4 bases, with 14 bases sitting between them. Germline CDR1 and CDR2: MRHNA and SNTAGT. CDR3 DNA sequence: TGTGCCAGCAGTGTACTAGTAACGTTTTACGAGCAGTACTTC. Translated, it gives CASSVLVTFYEQYF.

This clonotype was detected only a few times. The genes are TRBV18 and TRBJ1-4; D gene ambiguous. The CDR3 extends over 17 amino acids. Germline loops: CDR1 KGHSH, CDR2 LQKENI. Trimming took 2 bases from V and 3 from J, leaving 16 bases between them. The CDR3 spells CASSPSRGGWPNEKLFF. The CDR3 DNA reads as TGTGCCAGCTCACCATCCCGGGGAGGGTGGCCTAATGAAAAACTGTTTTTT.

The rearrangement joins TRBV9 to TRBJ2-3, with D unclear. V was shortened by 1 base and J by 3 bases, with 12 bases between the two germline ends. The germline V gene encodes CDR1 SGDLS and CDR2 YYNGEE. CDR3 length equals 15 residues. The CDR3 nucleotides are TGTGCCAGCAGCGTATCAGGTCAAATTACAGATACGCAGTATTTT. Protein sequence: CASSVSGQITDTQYF.

This clonotype was picked up many times. The V and J genes are TRBV11-2 and TRBJ2-7; D is undetermined. Germline V lookup: CDR1 SGHAT, CDR2 FQNNGV. This CDR3 is built from 14 residues. Trimming cost V 0 bases and J 3 bases, with 9 bases left between them. CDR3 in DNA: TGTGCCAGCAGCTTAGATCTACGGAGCTACGAGCAGTACTTC. It is translated as CASSLDLRSYEQYF.

This clonotype showed up many times. The gene calls are TRBV7-9 and TRBJ2-5; no clear D gene. V lost 1 base and J 3 bases, leaving 9 bases between the germline ends. The germline V gene has CDR1 SEHNR and CDR2 FQNEAQ (reference sequence). This CDR3 is built from 14 residues. Here the CDR3 DNA reads TGTGCCAGCAGCTTAGTTGGCAGAGAAGAGACCCAGTACTTC. Translated, it gives CASSLVGREETQYF.

Comments on this clonotype: One base away lies a much larger clone, so this may be a sequencing read error. The chain combines TRBV10-3 with TRBJ1-5, with no clear D. The CDR3 has 14 residues. V dropped 2 bases and J dropped 4 bases, with 9 bases sitting between them. Germline-derived CDR1 and CDR2 are ENHRY and SYGVKD. CDR3: CAISERRGNQPQHF. Here the CDR3 DNA reads TGTGCCATCAGTGAGAGGCGGGGAAATCAGCCCCAGCATTTT.

The chain has TRBV7-9 and TRBJ2-2; TRBD2 aligns across 7 bases. Trimming removed 4 bases from V and 3 bases from J; junction bases left unmatched: 11. Germline CDR1 reads SEHNR; CDR2 reads FQNEAQ (reference sequence). CDR3 length: 17 residues. CDR3 nucleotides: TGTGCCAGCAGCTCCCATGAGGGAGGGCGAGACACCGGGGAGCTGTTTTTT. This sequence encodes CASSSHEGGRDTGELFF.

This clonotype has a count of ten or more. This chain joins TRBV7-3 and TRBJ1-1, with 8 positions matching TRBD1. J lost 4 bases, V lost 3 bases, and 4 bases had no gene match. Germline V gene data show CDR1 as SGHTA and CDR2 as FQGTGA. CDR3 size: 14 residues. The CDR3 is CASSFQGAGTEAFF. The CDR3 DNA is TGTGCCAGCAGCTTCCAGGGGGCTGGCACTGAAGCTTTCTTT.